Listed below are T cell receptor beta chains from one sample, sequenced in a study of beta chain features in type 1 diabetes. Clones were sequenced by immunoSEQ multiplex PCR, and TCRdb holds only the in-frame ones, with some missing. The data contain fewer than 900,000 clones, 15% to 20% of them singletons. The sequenced material came from naive CD4+ T cells from blood. These receptor sequences come from a woman aged 18-29 years in good health. The CDR3 runs from the conserved cysteine through the conserved F or W. A D gene is named only where the DNA matches it firmly. Only some rows state a clone size, as once, few, many or a class for expanded clones.

abundance	v_gene	d_gene	j_gene	CDR3nt	CDR3aa
-	TRBV20-1	-	TRBJ2-7	TGCAGTGCTCTCCTACTCCCGGGGCAGTACTTC	CSALLLPGQYF
-	TRBV5-4	-	TRBJ2-5	TGTGCCAGCAGCTTGGGGGGAATCGCGGAGACCCAGTACTTC	CASSLGGIAETQYF
few	TRBV7-3	-	TRBJ2-7	TGTGCCAGCAGCTTCAATGGGGGTAGGGCCTACGAGCAGTACTTC	CASSFNGGRAYEQYF
few	TRBV5-1	TRBD2	TRBJ2-3	TGCGCCAGCAGCTCGGGACCGGGACTAGCGGCAGATACGCAGTATTTT	CASSSGPGLAADTQYF
-	TRBV7-2	-	TRBJ2-5	TGTGCCAGCAGCCCATTGGAGACCCAGTACTTC	CASSPLETQYF
-	TRBV25-1	TRBD1	TRBJ2-7	TGTGCCAGCAGTGAAGGAGGGACAGGGTATCGATACGAGCAGTACTTC	CASSEGGTGYRYEQYF
-	TRBV28	TRBD2	TRBJ2-2	TGTGCCAGCAGTTTACCTAGCGGGAGGAGCACCGGGGAGCTGTTTTTT	CASSLPSGRSTGELFF
-	TRBV7-2	TRBD2	TRBJ2-2	TGTGCCAGCAGCCAAAATAGCGGGAAAAACACCGGGGAGCTGTTTTTT	CASSQNSGKNTGELFF
-	TRBV7-2	TRBD2	TRBJ2-5	TGTGCCAGCAGCCGACTAGCCCAAGAGACCCAGTACTTC	CASSRLAQETQYF
-	TRBV2	TRBD1	TRBJ1-1	TGTGCCAGCAGCGAGACAGGGGTTTACACTGAAGCTTTCTTT	CASSETGVYTEAFF
-	TRBV7-9	TRBD1	TRBJ1-3	TGTGCCAGCAGCTTAGCAACAGGGGCTGGAAACACCATATATTTT	CASSLATGAGNTIYF
few	TRBV5-1	-	TRBJ2-2	TGCGCCAGCAGCTTAAGGAGGGCCACCGGGGAGCTGTTTTTT	CASSLRRATGELFF
-	TRBV9	-	TRBJ2-5	TGTGCCAGCAGCGCGGGGGAAGAGACCCAGTACTTC	CASSAGEETQYF
-	TRBV19	TRBD2	TRBJ2-1	TGTGCCAGTAGTATCTTCGTTTGGACTAGCGGGAGTCATGAGCAGTTCTTC	CASSIFVWTSGSHEQFF
few	TRBV11-2	TRBD1	TRBJ1-2	TGTGCCAGCAGCGCAGACAGGGGGCTTGGCTACACCTTC	CASSADRGLGYTF
few	TRBV7-9	TRBD1	TRBJ1-1	TGTGCCAGCAGGCAACGGACAGGGACGAACACTGAAGCTTTCTTT	CASRQRTGTNTEAFF
-	TRBV7-2	-	TRBJ1-2	TGTGCCAGCAGCTTACTTCGCTATGGCTACACCTTC	CASSLLRYGYTF
few	TRBV7-3	-	TRBJ1-1	TGTGCCAGCAGCTTCCAGGAAAACACTGAAGCTTTCTTT	CASSFQENTEAFF
-	TRBV7-3	TRBD2	TRBJ2-3	TGTGCCAGCAGCTCTCCCGGACTAGCGGGAGCGGAAGATACGCAGTATTTT	CASSSPGLAGAEDTQYF
-	TRBV2	-	TRBJ1-5	TGTGCCAGCAGAGAAACAGGGTTTGGTCAGCCCCAGCATTTT	CASRETGFGQPQHF
-	TRBV5-4	-	TRBJ1-5	TGTGCCAGCAGCTTTTCGACAGGTCGCGGTCTTAGCAATCAGCCCCAGCATTTT	CASSFSTGRGLSNQPQHF
few	TRBV5-1	-	TRBJ2-3	TGCGCCAGCAGCTTTGGAGGAAGCACAGATACGCAGTATTTT	CASSFGGSTDTQYF
few	TRBV5-1	-	TRBJ2-7	TGCGCCAGCAGCTCCGGGGGTTTACGCGAGCAGTACTTC	CASSSGGLREQYF
-	TRBV11-2	-	TRBJ2-1	TGTGCCAGCAGCTTAGGGCGGGAGCAGTTCTTC	CASSLGREQFF
few	TRBV7-2	-	TRBJ2-3	TGTGCCAGCAGCCAAAAATTAGATACGCAGTATTTT	CASSQKLDTQYF
-	TRBV5-4	TRBD2	TRBJ2-5	TGTGCCAGCAGCTTGACTAGCGGGGTCCAAGAGACCCAGTACTTC	CASSLTSGVQETQYF
few	TRBV10-3	TRBD1	TRBJ1-5	TGTGCCATCAGTGGTTTTGCAGGGGGAGAGCCCCAGCATTTT	CAISGFAGGEPQHF
few	TRBV19	-	TRBJ2-2	TGTGCCAGTAGTATTTTGCGCCCCGGGGAGCTGTTTTTT	CASSILRPGELFF
-	TRBV9	TRBD1	TRBJ2-5	TGTGCCAGCAGCGTAGGTGTCAGGGGGCAGGAACGAGAGACCCAGTACTTC	CASSVGVRGQERETQYF
few	TRBV18	TRBD2	TRBJ2-7	TGTGCCAGCTCACCGGGACTAGCGGGAGTCTCCTACGAGCAGTACTTC	CASSPGLAGVSYEQYF
few	TRBV7-3	-	TRBJ2-3	TGTGCCAGCAGCAACCGTGGGGGAGCGGATACGCAGTATTTT	CASSNRGGADTQYF
few	TRBV5-1	-	TRBJ2-1	TGCGCCAGCAGCTTGGACCAGCATGAGCAGTTCTTC	CASSLDQHEQFF
few	TRBV2	TRBD2	TRBJ2-1	TGTGCCAGCAGCGTCAGACTAGCGGGAGGAGTCAATGAGCAGTTCTTC	CASSVRLAGGVNEQFF
-	TRBV19	-	TRBJ1-2	TGTGCCAGTAGTGGTTGGACAGAAGGCCTCGGGTATGGCTACACCTTC	CASSGWTEGLGYGYTF
-	TRBV27	-	TRBJ2-1	TGTGCCAGCAGTTTATGGGGCAGCTCCTACAATGAGCAGTTCTTC	CASSLWGSSYNEQFF
once	TRBV27	-	TRBJ2-7	TGTGCCAGCAGTTTTAAACAGGGATATGCCTACGAGCAGTACTTC	CASSFKQGYAYEQYF
-	TRBV6-6	TRBD2	TRBJ2-7	TGTGCCAGCGGACCAGCGGGAGTTCTTTACGAGCAGTACTTC	CASGPAGVLYEQYF
-	TRBV2	-	TRBJ2-3	TGTGCCAGCAGTGGGACGGGTGATACGCAGTATTTT	CASSGTGDTQYF
-	TRBV7-6	-	TRBJ2-2	TGTGCCAGCAGCGACCTCCCCGGGAACACCGGGGAGCTGTTTTTT	CASSDLPGNTGELFF
few	TRBV7-9	-	TRBJ2-2	TGTGCCAGCAGCTTAGTAGGGCTATCGACGAACACCGGGGAGCTGTTTTTT	CASSLVGLSTNTGELFF
few	TRBV19	-	TRBJ2-2	TGTGCCAGTAGAGGCACCGGGGAGCTGTTTTTT	CASRGTGELFF
few	TRBV6-5	TRBD1	TRBJ1-1	TGTGCCAGCAACTCGCGGACAGGGTGGATCACTGAAGCTTTCTTT	CASNSRTGWITEAFF
-	TRBV10-3	-	TRBJ2-2	TGTGCCATCAGTGAGTCGGACACCGGGGAGCTGTTTTTT	CAISESDTGELFF
few	TRBV5-1	-	TRBJ2-2	TGCGCCAGCAGCCTAGAAAGGACCTCCGGGGAGCTGTTTTTT	CASSLERTSGELFF
-	TRBV11-2	-	TRBJ2-5	TGTGCCAGCAGCCATAAAAGGGGGGGACAAGAGACCCAGTACTTC	CASSHKRGGQETQYF
-	TRBV6-5	TRBD1	TRBJ1-1	TGTGCCAGCAGTGGGCAGGGGGCGCCTGGTGAAGCTTTCTTT	CASSGQGAPGEAFF
-	TRBV2	-	TRBJ2-7	TGTGCCAGCACCTATGCGGCCTACGAGCAGTACTTC	CASTYAAYEQYF
-	TRBV28	-	TRBJ2-1	TGTGCCAGCAGTTTCCGAAATGAGCAGTTCTTC	CASSFRNEQFF
-	TRBV27	-	TRBJ2-1	TGTGCCAGCAGTTCCCCTCTCGTCAAGGGGATCAATGAGCAGTTCTTC	CASSSPLVKGINEQFF
few	TRBV5-1	-	TRBJ2-5	TGCGCCAGCAGCTTGTCCGGGACAAACCAAGAGACCCAGTACTTC	CASSLSGTNQETQYF